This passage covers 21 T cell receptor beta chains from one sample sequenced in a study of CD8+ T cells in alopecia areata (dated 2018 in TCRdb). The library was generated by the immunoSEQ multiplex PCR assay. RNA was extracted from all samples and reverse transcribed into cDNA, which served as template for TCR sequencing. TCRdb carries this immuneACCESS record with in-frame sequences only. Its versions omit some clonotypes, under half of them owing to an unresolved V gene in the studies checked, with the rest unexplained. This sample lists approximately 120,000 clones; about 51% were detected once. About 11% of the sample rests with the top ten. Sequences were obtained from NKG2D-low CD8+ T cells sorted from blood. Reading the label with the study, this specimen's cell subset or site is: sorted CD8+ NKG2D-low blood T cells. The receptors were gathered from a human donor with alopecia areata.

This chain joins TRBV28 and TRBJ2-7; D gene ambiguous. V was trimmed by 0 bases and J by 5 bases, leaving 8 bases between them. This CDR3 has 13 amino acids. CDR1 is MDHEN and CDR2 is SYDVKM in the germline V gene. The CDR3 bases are TGTGCCAGCAGTTTATGGGGGTCCCACGAGCAGTACTTC. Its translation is CASSLWGSHEQYF.

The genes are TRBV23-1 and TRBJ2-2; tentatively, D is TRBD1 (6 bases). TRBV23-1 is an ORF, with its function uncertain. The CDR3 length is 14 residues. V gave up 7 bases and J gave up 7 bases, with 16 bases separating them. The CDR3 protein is CASTRLLRGGELFF. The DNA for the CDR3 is TGCGCCAGCACACGCCTCCTCAGGGGCGGGGAGCTGTTTTTT.

The chain's CDR3 is CASRGLEETQYF. The CDR3 DNA reads as TGTGCCAGCAGGGGACTCGAGGAGACCCAGTACTTC. The rearrangement links TRBV6-5 to TRBJ2-5; D may be TRBD2 (6 bases). V lost 6 bases, J lost 5 bases, and 10 bases lay in between. Germline V gives CDR1 MNHEY, CDR2 SVGAGI. CDR3 length equals 12 residues.

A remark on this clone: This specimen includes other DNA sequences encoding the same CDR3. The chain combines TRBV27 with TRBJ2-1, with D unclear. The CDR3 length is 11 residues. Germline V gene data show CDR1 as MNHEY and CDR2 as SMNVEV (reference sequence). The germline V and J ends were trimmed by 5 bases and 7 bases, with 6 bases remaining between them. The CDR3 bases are TGTGCCAGCAGTGGTGGAAATGAGCAGTTCTTC. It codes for CASSGGNEQFF.

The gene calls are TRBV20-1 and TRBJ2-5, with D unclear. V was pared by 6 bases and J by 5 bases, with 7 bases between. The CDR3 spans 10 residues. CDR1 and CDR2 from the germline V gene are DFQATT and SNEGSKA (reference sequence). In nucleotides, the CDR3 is TGCAGTGCCCCGCTCGAGACCCAGTACTTC. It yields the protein CSAPLETQYF.

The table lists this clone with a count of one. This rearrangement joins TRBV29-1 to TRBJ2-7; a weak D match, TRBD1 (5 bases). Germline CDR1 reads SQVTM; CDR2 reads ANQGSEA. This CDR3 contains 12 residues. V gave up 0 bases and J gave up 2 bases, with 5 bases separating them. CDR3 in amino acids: CSVEEDTYEQYF. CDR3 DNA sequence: TGCAGCGTTGAAGAGGACACCTACGAGCAGTACTTC.

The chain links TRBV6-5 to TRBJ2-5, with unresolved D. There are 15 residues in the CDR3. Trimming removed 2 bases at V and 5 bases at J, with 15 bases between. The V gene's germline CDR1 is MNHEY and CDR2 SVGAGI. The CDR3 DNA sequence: TGTGCCAGCAGTTACGGCGGAATAAATGGGGAGACCCAGTACTTC. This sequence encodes CASSYGGINGETQYF.

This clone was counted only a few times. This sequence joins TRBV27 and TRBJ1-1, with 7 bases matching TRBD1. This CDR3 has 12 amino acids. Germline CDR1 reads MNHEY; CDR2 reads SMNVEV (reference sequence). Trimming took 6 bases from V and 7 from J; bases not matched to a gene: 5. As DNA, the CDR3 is TGTGCCAGCAGGGCAGGGGGAATTGAAGCTTTCTTT. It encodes CASRAGGIEAFF.

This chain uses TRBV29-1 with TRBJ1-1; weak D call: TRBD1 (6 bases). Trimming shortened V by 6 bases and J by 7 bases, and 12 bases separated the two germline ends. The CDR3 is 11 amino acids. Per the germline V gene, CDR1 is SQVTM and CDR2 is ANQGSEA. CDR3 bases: TGCAGCGTGCTACAGGGTGATGAAGCTTTCTTT. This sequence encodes CSVLQGDEAFF.

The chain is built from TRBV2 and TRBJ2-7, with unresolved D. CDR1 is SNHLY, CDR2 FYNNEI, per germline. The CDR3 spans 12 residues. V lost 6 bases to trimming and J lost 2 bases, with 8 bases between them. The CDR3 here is CASSMDPYEQYF. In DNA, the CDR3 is TGTGCCAGCAGCATGGACCCCTACGAGCAGTACTTC.

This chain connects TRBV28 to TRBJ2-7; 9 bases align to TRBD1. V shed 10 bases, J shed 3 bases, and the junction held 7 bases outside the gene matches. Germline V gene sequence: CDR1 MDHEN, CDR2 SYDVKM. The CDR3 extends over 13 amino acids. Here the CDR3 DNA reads TGTGCCACCTCGGACAGGGGCCTCTACGAGCAGTACTTC. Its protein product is CATSDRGLYEQYF.

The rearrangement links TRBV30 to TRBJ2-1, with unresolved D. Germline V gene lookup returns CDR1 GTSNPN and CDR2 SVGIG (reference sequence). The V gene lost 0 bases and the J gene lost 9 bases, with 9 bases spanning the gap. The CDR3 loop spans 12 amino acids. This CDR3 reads CAWSVDKPEQFF. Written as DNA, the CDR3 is TGTGCCTGGAGTGTTGACAAACCTGAGCAGTTCTTC.

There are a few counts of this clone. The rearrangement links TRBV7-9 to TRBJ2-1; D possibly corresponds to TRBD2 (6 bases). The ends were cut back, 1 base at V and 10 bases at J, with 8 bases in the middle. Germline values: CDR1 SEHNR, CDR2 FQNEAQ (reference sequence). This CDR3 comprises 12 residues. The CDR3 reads CASSLVAGEQFF. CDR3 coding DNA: TGTGCCAGCAGCTTAGTCGCGGGGGAGCAGTTCTTC.

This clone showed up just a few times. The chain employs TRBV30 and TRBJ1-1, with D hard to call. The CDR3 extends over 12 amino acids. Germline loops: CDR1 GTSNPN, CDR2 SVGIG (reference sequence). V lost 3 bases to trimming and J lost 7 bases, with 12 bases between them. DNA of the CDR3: TGTGCCTGGAGGGACGGATTAATTGAAGCTTTCTTT. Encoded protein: CAWRDGLIEAFF.

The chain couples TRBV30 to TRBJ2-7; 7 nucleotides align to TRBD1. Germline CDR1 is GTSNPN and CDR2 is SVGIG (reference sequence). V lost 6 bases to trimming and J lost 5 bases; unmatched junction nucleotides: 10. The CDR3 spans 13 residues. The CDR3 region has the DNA TGTGCCTGCACGACACGGGACAGTAACGAGCAGTACTTC. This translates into CACTTRDSNEQYF.

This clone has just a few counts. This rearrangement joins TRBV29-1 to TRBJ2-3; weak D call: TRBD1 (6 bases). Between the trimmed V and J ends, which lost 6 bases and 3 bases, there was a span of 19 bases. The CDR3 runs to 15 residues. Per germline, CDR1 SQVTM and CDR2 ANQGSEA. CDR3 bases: TGCAGCGTCCTCAGGGACATTCCTAAGACAGATACGCAGTATTTT. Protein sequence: CSVLRDIPKTDTQYF.

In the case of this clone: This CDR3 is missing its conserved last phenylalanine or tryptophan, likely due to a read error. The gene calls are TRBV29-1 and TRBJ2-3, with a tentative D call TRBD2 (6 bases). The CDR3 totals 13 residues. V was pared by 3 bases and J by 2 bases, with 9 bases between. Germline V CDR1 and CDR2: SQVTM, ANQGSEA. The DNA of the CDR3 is TGCAGCGTTGAGCGGGGCTTCACAGATACGCAGTATCTT. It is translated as CSVERGFTDTQYL.

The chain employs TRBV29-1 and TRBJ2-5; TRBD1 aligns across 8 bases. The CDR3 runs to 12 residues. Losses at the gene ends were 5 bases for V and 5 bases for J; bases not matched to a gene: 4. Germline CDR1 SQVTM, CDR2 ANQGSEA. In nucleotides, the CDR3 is TGCAGCGTTTTGACAGGGGAGGAGACCCAGTACTTC. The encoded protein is CSVLTGEETQYF.

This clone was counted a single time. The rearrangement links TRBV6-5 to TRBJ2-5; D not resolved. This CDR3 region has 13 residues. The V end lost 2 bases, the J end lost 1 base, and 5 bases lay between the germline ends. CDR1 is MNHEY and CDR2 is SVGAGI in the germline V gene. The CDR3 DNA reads TGTGCCAGCAGTTACGGGCCCCAAGAGACCCAGTACTTC. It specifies CASSYGPQETQYF.

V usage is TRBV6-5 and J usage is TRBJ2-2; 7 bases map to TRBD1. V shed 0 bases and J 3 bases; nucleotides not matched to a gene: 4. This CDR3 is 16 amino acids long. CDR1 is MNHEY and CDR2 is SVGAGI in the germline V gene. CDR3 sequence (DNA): TGTGCCAGCAGTTACTCGACCCAGGGGGACACCGGGGAGCTGTTTTTT. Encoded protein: CASSYSTQGDTGELFF.

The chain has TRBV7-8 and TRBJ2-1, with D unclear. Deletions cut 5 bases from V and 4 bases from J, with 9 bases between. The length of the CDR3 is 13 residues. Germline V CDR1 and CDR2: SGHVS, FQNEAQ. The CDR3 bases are TGTGCCAGCAGCGGACCTGGTTACAATGAGCAGTTCTTC. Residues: CASSGPGYNEQFF. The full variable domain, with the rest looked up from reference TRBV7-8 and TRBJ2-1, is GAGVSQSPRYKVAKRGQDVALRCDPISGHVSLFWYQQALGQGPEFLTYFQNEAQLDKSGLPSDRFFAERPEGSVSTLKIQRTQQEDSAVYLCASSGPGYNEQFFGPGTRLTVL.